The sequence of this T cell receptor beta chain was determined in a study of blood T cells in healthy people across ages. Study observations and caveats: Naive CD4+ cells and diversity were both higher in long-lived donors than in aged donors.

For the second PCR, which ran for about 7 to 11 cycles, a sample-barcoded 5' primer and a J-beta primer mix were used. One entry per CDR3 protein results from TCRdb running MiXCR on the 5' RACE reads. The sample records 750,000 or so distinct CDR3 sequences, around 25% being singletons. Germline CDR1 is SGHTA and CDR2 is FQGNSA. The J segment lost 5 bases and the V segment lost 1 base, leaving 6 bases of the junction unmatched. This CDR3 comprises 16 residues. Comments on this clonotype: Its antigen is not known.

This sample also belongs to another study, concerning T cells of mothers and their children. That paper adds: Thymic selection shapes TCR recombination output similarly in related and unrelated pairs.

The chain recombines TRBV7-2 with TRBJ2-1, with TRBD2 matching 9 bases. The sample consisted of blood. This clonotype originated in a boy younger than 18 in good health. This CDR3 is CASSLDGSGRNNEQFF. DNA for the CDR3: TGTGCCAGCAGCTTAGACGGTAGCGGGAGAAACAATGAGCAGTTCTTC.